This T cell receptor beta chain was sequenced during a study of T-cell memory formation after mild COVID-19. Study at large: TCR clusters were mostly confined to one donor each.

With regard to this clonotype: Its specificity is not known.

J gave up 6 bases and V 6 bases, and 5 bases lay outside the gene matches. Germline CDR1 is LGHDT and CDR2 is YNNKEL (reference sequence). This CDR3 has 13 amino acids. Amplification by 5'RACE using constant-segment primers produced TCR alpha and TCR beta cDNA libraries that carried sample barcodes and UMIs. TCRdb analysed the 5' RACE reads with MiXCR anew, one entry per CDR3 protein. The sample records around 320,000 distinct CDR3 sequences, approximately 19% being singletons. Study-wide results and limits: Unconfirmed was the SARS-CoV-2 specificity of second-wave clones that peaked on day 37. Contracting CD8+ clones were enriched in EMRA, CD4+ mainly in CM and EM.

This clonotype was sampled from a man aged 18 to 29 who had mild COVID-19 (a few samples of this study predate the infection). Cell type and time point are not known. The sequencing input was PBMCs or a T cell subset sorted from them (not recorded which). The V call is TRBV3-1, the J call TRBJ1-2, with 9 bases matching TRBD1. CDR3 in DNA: TGTGCCAGCAGACAACAGGGGGCGAATGGCTACACCTTC. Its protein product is CASRQQGANGYTF. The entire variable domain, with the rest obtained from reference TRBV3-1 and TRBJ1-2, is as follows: DTAVSQTPKYLVTQMGNDKSIKCEQNLGHDTMYWYKQDSKKFLKIMFSYNNKELIINETVPNRFSPKSPDKAHLNLHINSLELGDSAVYFCASRQQGANGYTFGSGTRLTVV.